This T cell receptor beta chain stems from a study of CD8+CD57+ T cells in acquired aplastic anemia. Looking at the study overall: Around 10 million reads were obtained on average for healthy donor CD4+ cells. Study-level results: A set of about 30 CD8+ CDR3 sequences was shared between patients and controls, and these sequences appeared highly expressed in patients.

TCR beta VDJ and CDR3 profiles were obtained from a genomic DNA template. TCRdb redid the calling of the reads with MiXCR, one entry per CDR3 protein. The data contain around 200,000 distinct CDR3 sequences, about half of them seen just once; the ten biggest clones take up about 16%. This clonotype was observed a handful of times. Its matching antigen is unknown. A much larger clone is a single base away; this may be a read error. V trimming: 4 bases; J trimming: 7 bases; junction bases outside the gene matches: 14. The CDR3 runs to 15 residues. Looked up from germline, CDR1 is SGHRS and CDR2 is YFSETQ.

The sample taken for sequencing was sorted CD4+, CD8+, or CD8+CD57+ T cells (not recorded which) from PBMCs. The chain links TRBV5-1 to TRBJ2-7; 7 bases line up with TRBD2. The sequence came from a human donor in good health, serving as a control. The CDR3 DNA sequence: TGCGCCAGCAGCCTGTGGGCCCAAGGCGGGGGAGAGCAGTACTTC. This gives the protein CASSLWAQGGGEQYF.